The next 20 T cell receptor beta chains were all read from a single sample in a study of early T cells in non-severe SARS-CoV-2 infection. TCRdb called the 5' RACE reads again in MiXCR, with one record for every CDR3 protein. Found here are almost 30,000 distinct CDR3 sequences, roughly 5.1% of them singletons; the top ten hold 10% to 13%. Sequencing was carried out using whole blood. The receptors shown here come from an adult who was a healthcare worker with PCR-confirmed SARS-CoV-2 infection or an uninfected control (not recorded which).

This clonotype was counted ten times or more. The chain joins TRBV28 to TRBJ1-4; D is perhaps TRBD1 (5 bases). Between the trimmed V and J ends, which lost 3 bases and 7 bases, there was a span of 12 bases. There are 14 residues in the CDR3. Per germline, CDR1 MDHEN and CDR2 SYDVKM. The CDR3: CASSLGFGGEKLFF. The CDR3 DNA is TGTGCCAGCAGTTTGGGTTTTGGGGGTGAAAAACTGTTTTTT.

This clonotype was picked up many times. The chain recombines TRBV20-1 with TRBJ2-3; the D gene is possibly TRBD1 (6 bases). Germline lookup yields CDR1 DFQATT and CDR2 SNEGSKA (reference sequence). V gave up 5 bases and J gave up 1 base, with 13 bases separating them. The CDR3 spans 14 residues. The CDR3 region is CSAQQGSGTDTQYF. CDR3 nucleotide sequence: TGCAGTGCTCAACAGGGAAGCGGCACAGATACGCAGTATTTT.

This clonotype was recorded a few times. The chain couples TRBV12-3 or TRBV12-4 to TRBJ2-3; unclear D gene. The CDR3 is 11 residues long. Trimming pared 3 bases from V and 5 bases from J, leaving 3 bases between. CDR3 loop: CASSLQDTQYF. CDR3 DNA sequence: TGTGCCAGCAGTTTGCAAGATACGCAGTATTTT.

This clonotype was detected many times. V and J are TRBV29-1 and TRBJ2-1, with 11 bases that match TRBD2. The CDR3 is 14 amino acids. CDR1 and CDR2 (germline): SQVTM, ANQGSEA. V trimming: 6 bases; J trimming: 4 bases; junction bases outside the gene matches: 5. DNA for the CDR3: TGCAGCGTCACCGGGACTAGCGGATACAATGAGCAGTTCTTC. This sequence encodes CSVTGTSGYNEQFF.

This clonotype was observed at least ten times. The DNA of the CDR3 is TGCGCCAGCAGCGACAATCCGACAGGGCGGAATTCACCCCTCCACTTT. Translated, it gives CASSDNPTGRNSPLHF. The chain recombines TRBV5-1 with TRBJ1-6, with TRBD1 matching over 7 bases. The CDR3 extends over 16 amino acids. Germline lookup yields CDR1 SGHRS and CDR2 YFSETQ. With 4 bases clipped from V and 7 bases from J, the junction kept 11 bases outside the gene matches.

Only a few counts were recorded for this clonotype. The J gene is TRBJ2-3, the V gene TRBV20-1, with D perhaps TRBD1 or TRBD2 (5 bases each). This CDR3 comprises 13 residues. Germline CDR1 DFQATT, CDR2 SNEGSKA (reference sequence). CDR3 residues: CISWDLRTDTQYF. For the CDR3, the DNA is TGCATATCCTGGGACCTCCGCACAGATACGCAGTATTTT.

Many counts were recorded for this clonotype. Here the CDR3 reads CSVEGQDNEQFF. CDR3 bases: TGCAGCGTGGAGGGGCAGGACAATGAGCAGTTCTTC. The chain couples TRBV29-1 to TRBJ2-1; the D gene is possibly TRBD2 (6 bases). Trimming removed 6 bases from V and 5 bases from J, with 11 bases in between. The CDR3 length is 12 residues. Germline assignment: CDR1 SQVTM and CDR2 ANQGSEA.

This clonotype was recorded at least ten times. The chain combines TRBV20-1 with TRBJ2-2, with TRBD2 matching 11 bases. Germline-derived CDR1 and CDR2 are DFQATT and SNEGSKA (reference sequence). The CDR3 is 16 residues long. The V and J ends lost 5 bases and 2 bases, in that order; junction bases with no gene match: 7. CDR3 amino acids: CSAALLAGANTGELFF. In nucleotides, the CDR3 is TGCAGTGCTGCCCTACTAGCGGGGGCAAACACCGGGGAGCTGTTTTTT.

This clonotype was seen ten or more times. This chain uses TRBV11-3 with TRBJ2-2; 7 nucleotides line up with TRBD2. Germline-derived CDR1 and CDR2 are SGHNT and YENEEA. Trimming cost V 5 bases and J 9 bases; bases outside gene matches: 12. This CDR3 region has 15 residues. The CDR3 protein is CASSAGGTSRRELFF. CDR3 in DNA: TGTGCCAGCAGCGCCGGGGGGACTTCCCGGAGGGAGCTGTTTTTT. Variable domain in full (rest from reference TRBV11-3 and TRBJ2-2): EAGVVQSPRYKIIEKKQPVAFWCNPISGHNTLYWYLQNLGQGPELLIRYENEEAVDDSQLPKDRFSAERLKGVDSTLKIQPAELGDSAVYLCASSAGGTSRRELFFGEGSRLTVL.

Remarks on this clonotype: This may be a read error, as it is one base from a much larger clone. The gene calls are TRBV3-1 and TRBJ2-7; no clear D. There are 11 residues in the CDR3. V was clipped by 3 bases and J by 5 bases, with 5 bases between them. Germline V gene data show CDR1 as LGHDT and CDR2 as YNNKEL (reference sequence). The CDR3 is CASSHGHEQYF. CDR3 nucleotides: TGTGCCAGCAGCCATGGCCACGAGCAGTACTTC.

The chain recombines TRBV20-1 with TRBJ2-5; weak D call: TRBD2 (6 bases). Germline lookup yields CDR1 DFQATT and CDR2 SNEGSKA (reference sequence). The CDR3 has 13 amino acids. V dropped 3 bases and J dropped 4 bases, with 12 bases sitting between them. CDR3 amino acids: CSASVVGGETQYF. The CDR3 DNA sequence: TGCAGTGCTAGTGTGGTGGGGGGAGAGACCCAGTACTTC.

This clonotype was seen many times. The chain employs TRBV28 and TRBJ2-2, with no clear D. Germline CDR1 is MDHEN and CDR2 is SYDVKM. This CDR3 spans 18 amino acids. V was shortened by 1 base and J by 1 base, with 16 bases between the two germline ends. The CDR3 is CASSLSYHRDQNTGELFF. As DNA, the CDR3 is TGTGCCAGCAGTTTATCGTACCACAGAGATCAGAACACCGGGGAGCTGTTTTTT.

This clonotype has at least ten counts. The chain couples TRBV4-2 to TRBJ1-4, with D possibly being TRBD1 (6 bases). Germline lookup yields CDR1 LGHNA and CDR2 YNFKEQ. Trimming took off 1 base at V and 7 bases at J, with 13 bases between the two ends. CDR3 length: 15 amino acids. Here the CDR3 reads CASSQVGGPGEKLFF. The DNA of the CDR3 is TGTGCCAGCAGCCAAGTTGGGGGGCCTGGTGAAAAACTGTTTTTT.

V usage is TRBV20-1 and J usage is TRBJ1-6; D might be TRBD1 (6 bases). CDR3 length equals 14 residues. Germline V gene data show CDR1 as DFQATT and CDR2 as SNEGSKA (reference sequence). V was cut by 5 bases and J by 5 bases, with 13 bases left in between. CDR3 in amino acids: CSASRDTNNSPLHF. The CDR3 DNA reads as TGCAGTGCTTCTCGGGACACTAATAATTCACCCCTCCACTTT.

The CDR3 nucleotides read TGTGCCAGCAGTTACTCTCGGGCCCACTACGAGCAGTACTTC. Protein: CASSYSRAHYEQYF. The gene calls are TRBV6-2 or TRBV6-3 and TRBJ2-7; D gene uncertain. Trimming shortened V by 0 bases and J by 3 bases, and 9 bases separated the two germline ends. The CDR3 loop spans 14 amino acids. Germline V gives CDR1 MNHEY, CDR2 SVGEGT.

This clonotype was recorded at least ten times. The gene calls are TRBV20-1 and TRBJ1-4; TRBD1 matches at 8 bases. This CDR3 has 14 residues. Germline trimming cut 5 bases from V and 5 bases from J; bases unmatched to any gene: 7. Germline V CDR1 and CDR2: DFQATT, SNEGSKA (reference sequence). The CDR3 bases are TGCAGTGCTCCTTCAGGGGGCGCAAATGAAAAACTGTTTTTT. This translates into CSAPSGGANEKLFF.

The chain joins TRBV25-1 to TRBJ2-3; 9 bases are a match to TRBD1. Germline loops: CDR1 MGHDK, CDR2 SYGVNS. The CDR3 is 17 residues long. Trimming cost V 4 bases and J 2 bases; bases outside gene matches: 10. CDR3 residues: CASSGGDRVIFTDTQYF. CDR3 nucleotide sequence: TGTGCCAGCAGTGGGGGGGACAGGGTTATTTTCACAGATACGCAGTATTTT. The complete variable domain, with remaining parts taken from reference TRBV25-1 and TRBJ2-3, reads EADIYQTPRYLVIGTGKKITLECSQTMGHDKMYWYQQDPGMELHLIHYSYGVNSTEKGDLSSESTVSRIRTEHFPLTLESARPSHTSQYLCASSGGDRVIFTDTQYFGPGTRLTVL.

This clonotype was observed at least ten times. The rearrangement joins TRBV6-4 to TRBJ2-1, with TRBD2 matching over 9 bases. Germline assignment: CDR1 MRHNA and CDR2 SNTAGT. There are 13 residues in the CDR3. Unmatched junction bases numbered 0, after V lost 4 bases and J lost 5 bases. CDR3 region: CASSGTSDNEQFF. Written as DNA, the CDR3 is TGTGCCAGCAGTGGGACTAGCGACAATGAGCAGTTCTTC.

This clonotype showed up many times. The chain is built from TRBV29-1 and TRBJ1-5; a possible D gene is TRBD1 (5 bases). The CDR3 contains 14 residues. Germline V gene sequence: CDR1 SQVTM, CDR2 ANQGSEA. V shed 4 bases and J shed 2 bases, with 12 bases lying between them. CDR3 DNA sequence: TGCAGCGTTGCCCTGCAGGGTCGCAATCAGCCCCAGCATTTT. Its translation: CSVALQGRNQPQHF.

This clonotype showed up just a few times. V is TRBV18 and J is TRBJ1-1, with D unclear. There are 12 residues in the CDR3. CDR1 is KGHSH and CDR2 is LQKENI in the germline V gene. V lost 6 bases to trimming and J lost 1 base, with 6 bases between them. This CDR3 reads CASSPSNTEAFF. The CDR3 coding sequence is TGTGCCAGCTCGCCATCGAACACTGAAGCTTTCTTT. Full variable domain (rest looked up from reference TRBV18 and TRBJ1-1): NAGVMQNPRHLVRRRGQEARLRCSPMKGHSHVYWYRQLPEEGLKFMVYLQKENIIDESGMPKERFSAEFPKEGPSILRIQQVVRGDSAAYFCASSPSNTEAFFGQGTRLTVV.